This passage covers 12 T cell receptor beta chains from one sample sequenced in a study of blood T cell repertoires in COVID-19. Sequencing used immunoSEQ multiplex PCR; TCRdb keeps in-frame clones, though not all of them. Here the sample spans under 150,000 clones, 84% being singletons. Sequencing was done on a sample of peripheral blood. All receptors come from a human donor in a cohort sampled during active COVID-19.

The genes are TRBV6-1 and TRBJ2-7, with 9 bases that match TRBD2. Germline trimming cut 1 base from V and 4 bases from J; bases unmatched to any gene: 11. Germline assignment: CDR1 MNHNS and CDR2 SASEGT. CDR3 length: 17 residues. The CDR3 loop is CASSEVLAGTLSYEQYF. CDR3 nucleotides: TGTGCCAGCAGTGAAGTCCTAGCGGGGACGCTTTCGTACGAGCAGTACTTC.

The chain couples TRBV29-1 to TRBJ1-2; 7 nucleotides agree with TRBD1. V lost 1 base, J lost 6 bases, and 2 bases stayed unmatched. CDR1 SQVTM and CDR2 ANQGSEA come from the germline V gene. This CDR3 has 12 residues. CDR3 DNA sequence: TGCAGCGTTGAAGGACAGGGTGATGGCTACACCTTC. Translating it yields CSVEGQGDGYTF.

The chain couples TRBV5-4 to TRBJ1-4, with a possible D match to TRBD1 (5 bases). Germline loops: CDR1 SGHNT, CDR2 YYREEE (reference sequence). The CDR3 covers 16 residues. V gave up 4 bases and J gave up 10 bases, with 23 bases separating them. The CDR3 reads CASSTGPTGTAVKLFF. The CDR3 DNA follows: TGTGCCAGCAGCACTGGACCGACCGGGACTGCTGTAAAACTGTTTTTT.

The chain links TRBV30 to TRBJ2-3; 8 bases map to TRBD2. Germline trimming cut 4 bases from V and 4 bases from J; bases unmatched to any gene: 10. The CDR3 has 15 residues. CDR1 and CDR2 (germline): GTSNPN, SVGIG (reference sequence). The CDR3 loop reads CAWNRVGGASDTQYF. CDR3 DNA sequence: TGTGCCTGGAATCGTGTCGGGGGGGCATCAGATACGCAGTATTTT.

The chain couples TRBV2 to TRBJ1-1; 8 bases align to TRBD1. The CDR3 has 15 amino acids. Trimming at V came to 7 bases and at J to 1 base, leaving 8 bases not matched to a gene. Germline V lookup: CDR1 SNHLY, CDR2 FYNNEI. The CDR3 coding sequence is TGTGCCAGCAAGGAAACCAGGGGGCGGAACACTGAAGCTTTCTTT. Translation: CASKETRGRNTEAFF.

This clone was seen a handful of times. The CDR3 DNA reads TGCGCCAGCAGCTCGGCTCTAGGTACGCAGTATTTT. Protein sequence: CASSSALGTQYF. The gene calls are TRBV5-1 and TRBJ2-3, with D uncertain. The length of the CDR3 is 12 residues. Germline V gene sequence: CDR1 SGHRS, CDR2 YFSETQ. V was trimmed by 3 bases and J by 8 bases, leaving 10 bases between them.

The chain has TRBV5-4 and TRBJ2-2; maybe TRBD2 (6 bases). The V and J ends lost 3 bases and 0 bases respectively, with 15 bases between them. This CDR3 spans 17 amino acids. Germline CDR1 reads SGHNT; CDR2 reads YYREEE (reference sequence). CDR3 DNA sequence: TGTGCCAGCAGCTGGGCAACGGGACTCTCGAACACCGGGGAGCTGTTTTTT. Residues: CASSWATGLSNTGELFF.

This chain connects TRBV19 to TRBJ1-3; D not resolved. CDR1 is LNHDA and CDR2 is SQIVND in the germline V gene (reference sequence). The CDR3 extends over 15 amino acids. Trimming pared 5 bases from V and 0 bases from J, leaving 11 bases between. CDR3 nucleotides: TGTGCCAGTAGTCCGCGCGTAAACTCTGGAAACACCATATATTTT. Protein: CASSPRVNSGNTIYF. Full variable domain (missing parts from reference TRBV19 and TRBJ1-3): DGGITQSPKYLFRKEGQNVTLSCEQNLNHDAMYWYRQDPGQGLRLIYYSQIVNDFQKGDIAEGYSVSREKKESFPLTVTSAQKNPTAFYLCASSPRVNSGNTIYFGEGSWLTVV.

This clone was recorded only once. The chain employs TRBV7-9 and TRBJ1-2, with a possible D match to TRBD1 (6 bases). V lost 7 bases to trimming and J lost 12 bases, with 15 bases between them. The CDR3 is made up of 11 amino acids. The germline CDR1 and CDR2 sequences are SEHNR and FQNEAQ (reference sequence). In DNA, the CDR3 is TGTGCCAGCACCTCCGGACAGTCGCACACCTTC. Translated, it gives CASTSGQSHTF.

A single count supports this clone. The chain combines TRBV6-5 with TRBJ1-2; 9 bases are a match to TRBD1. Losses at the gene ends were 2 bases for V and 7 bases for J; bases not matched to a gene: 11. CDR1 is MNHEY and CDR2 is SVGAGI in the germline V gene. CDR3 length equals 16 residues. CDR3 DNA sequence: TGTGCCAGCAGTTACGGCGGACAGGGGCTTATGGGTGGCTACACCTTC. Translating it yields CASSYGGQGLMGGYTF.

This rearrangement joins TRBV12-3 or TRBV12-4 to TRBJ2-7; maybe TRBD1 (6 bases). V shed 4 bases and J shed 3 bases, with 10 bases lying between them. The CDR3 runs 13 residues. The CDR3 nucleotides read TGTGCCAGCAGTTACCCAGGGGACTACGAGCAGTACTTC. Translating gives CASSYPGDYEQYF.

The chain is built from TRBV7-9 and TRBJ2-7; 7 bases are shared with TRBD2. V lost 5 bases to trimming and J lost 2 bases; unmatched junction nucleotides: 12. Per the germline V gene, CDR1 is SEHNR and CDR2 is FQNEAQ (reference sequence). This CDR3 has 16 residues. The DNA for the CDR3 is TGTGCCAGCAGCCCCCTTTCCGGGGAGGGCACCTACGAGCAGTACTTC. This gives the protein CASSPLSGEGTYEQYF.